Listed here is a single T cell receptor beta chain. This clone was counted only a few times. This receptor's antigen is unknown. No quality values exist for individual bases; no much larger clone is one base distant. Trimming takes 4 bases off V and 1 base off J; junction bases not matched to a gene: 4. CDR1 and CDR2, looked up from the germline V gene, are ENHRY and SYGVKD. There are 15 amino acids in the CDR3, from cysteine to phenylalanine inclusive. Only the CDR3 portion is preserved as DNA: 45 bases, with reading frame beginning at the first base. The data stem from a study of a mutant IDH1 vaccine in newly diagnosed glioma (dated by TCRdb to the early 2020s). A note on the overall study: In the chemotherapy-containing groups, vaccination started alongside temozolomide cycles, whereas in patients who had radiotherapy alone it started 4-6 weeks after radiotherapy. Of the 25 to 40 patients who were treated, around 62% were male and approximately 40% were female, and the mean age was roughly 40 years. Before enrollment, patients had received standard therapy of radiotherapy alone, temozolomide alone, or radiochemotherapy with temozolomide; most received the combination. The week-35 safety follow-up was designated visit V12, and the week-47 end of study was designated visit V13. Peripheral blood was drawn at six visits: V03 (baseline), V05, V07, V10, V12 and V13. Longitudinal TCRB deep sequencing was performed for roughly 24 treated patients wherever samples were available for exploratory analyses. Study-wide findings and limitations: Changes in the top peripheral T cell clonotypes picked up by TCRB sequencing did not appear to be linked to pseudoprogression. The authors stated that sample limitations prevented analyses of patient blood samples from being reproduced. Selection of PBMC samples for TCRB deep sequencing was based on availability. Immune responses induced by the vaccine were seen in roughly 95% of patients across multiple MHC alleles.

Libraries were constructed by the immunoSEQ multiplex PCR assay. Rearranged TCR beta chain sequences were amplified with the hsTCRB Kit following the manufacturer's protocol. TCRB libraries were sequenced on an Illumina MiSeq. As for how the authors treated the data: The proprietary platform of the kit vendor was used for demultiplexing, trimming and gene mapping. Here the immuneACCESS table is served through TCRdb, limited to in-frame sequences with V and J called. Missing clones are a known gap in these copies; in checked studies unresolved V genes cover under half, and the rest lacks a known reason. V and J calls and clone size are given by that table; D and trimming were obtained from the DNA. This sample comprises about 42,000 clones, 75% to 85% of them detected only once. 5.1% of the sample goes to the ten largest clones. The sample's time point, from its label and the paper: week 35, safety follow-up. Every vaccine dose consisted of 300 ug of a 20-mer mutant IDH1 peptide in Montanide, administered subcutaneously together with topical imiquimod. Patients received eight vaccinations in weeks 1, 3, 5, 7, 11, 15, 19 and 23, corresponding to visits V03 through V10. The donors had newly diagnosed IDH1-mutant astrocytomas of WHO grade 3 or 4 that showed loss of nuclear ATRX. The samples were drawn from NOA16, a multicentre, single-arm, open-label phase I trial in Germany that tested a mutant IDH1 peptide vaccine in humans for the first time. Genomic DNA for TCRB sequencing was extracted from EDTA blood using the DNeasy Blood and Tissue Kit.

Sequenced material: PBMCs, taken from a glioma patient whose treatment included an IDH1 peptide vaccine. The chain is assembled from TRBV10-3 and TRBJ1-1, with 9 bases aligning to TRBD1. This clonotype originated in a woman aged 45 to 65 with glioma. The CDR3 region: CAISGGDRANTEAFF. The DNA is as follows: TGTGCCATCAGTGGAGGGGACAGGGCGAACACTGAAGCTTTCTTT.